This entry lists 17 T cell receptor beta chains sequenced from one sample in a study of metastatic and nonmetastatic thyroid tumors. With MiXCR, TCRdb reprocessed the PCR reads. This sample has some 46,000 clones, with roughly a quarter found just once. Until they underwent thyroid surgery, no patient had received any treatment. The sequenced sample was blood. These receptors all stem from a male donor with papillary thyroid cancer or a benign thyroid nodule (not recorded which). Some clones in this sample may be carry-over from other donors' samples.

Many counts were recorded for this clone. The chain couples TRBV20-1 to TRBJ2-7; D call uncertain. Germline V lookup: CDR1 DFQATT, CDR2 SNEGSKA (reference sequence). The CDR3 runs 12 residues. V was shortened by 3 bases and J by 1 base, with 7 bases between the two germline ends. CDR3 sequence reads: CSASLGSYEQYF. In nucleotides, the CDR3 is TGCAGTGCTAGTCTGGGGTCCTACGAGCAGTACTTC.

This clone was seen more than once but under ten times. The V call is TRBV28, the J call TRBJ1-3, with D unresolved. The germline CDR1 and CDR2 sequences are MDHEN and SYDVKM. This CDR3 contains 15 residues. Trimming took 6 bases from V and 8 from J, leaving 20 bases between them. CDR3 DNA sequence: TGTGCCAGCAGCCCCGGGGAGTCTGTGAAGTACACCATATATTTT. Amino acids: CASSPGESVKYTIYF.

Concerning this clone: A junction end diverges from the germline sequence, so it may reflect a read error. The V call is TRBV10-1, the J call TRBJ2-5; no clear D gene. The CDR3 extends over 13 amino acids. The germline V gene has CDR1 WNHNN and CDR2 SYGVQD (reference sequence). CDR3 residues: CASQRTIQDTQYF. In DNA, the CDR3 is TGCGCCAGCCAAAGGACCATTCAAGATACCCAGTACTTC.

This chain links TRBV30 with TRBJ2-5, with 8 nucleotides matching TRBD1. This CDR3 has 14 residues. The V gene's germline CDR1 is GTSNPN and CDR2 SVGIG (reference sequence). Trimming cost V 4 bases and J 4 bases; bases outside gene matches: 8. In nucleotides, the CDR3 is TGTGCCTGGACCCCGGACAGGGTACTAGAGACCCAGTACTTC. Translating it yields CAWTPDRVLETQYF. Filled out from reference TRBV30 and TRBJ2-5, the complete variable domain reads SQTIHQWPATLVQPVGSPLSLECTVEGTSNPNLYWYRQAAGRGLQLLFYSVGIGQISSEVPQNLSASRPQDRQFILSSKKLLLSDSGFYLCAWTPDRVLETQYFGPGTRLLVL.

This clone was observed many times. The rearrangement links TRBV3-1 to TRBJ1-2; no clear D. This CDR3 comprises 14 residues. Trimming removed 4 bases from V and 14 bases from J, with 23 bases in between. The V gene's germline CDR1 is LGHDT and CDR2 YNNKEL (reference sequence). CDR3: CASSLKSGPPVETF. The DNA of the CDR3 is TGTGCCAGCAGCCTCAAAAGTGGTCCGCCGGTAGAAACCTTC.

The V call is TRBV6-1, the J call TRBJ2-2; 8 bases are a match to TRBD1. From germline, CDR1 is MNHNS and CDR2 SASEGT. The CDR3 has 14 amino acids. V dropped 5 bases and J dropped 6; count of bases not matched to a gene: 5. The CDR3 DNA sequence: TGTGCCAGCAGTTCAACAGGGGGAGCCGGGGAGCTGTTTTTT. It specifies CASSSTGGAGELFF.

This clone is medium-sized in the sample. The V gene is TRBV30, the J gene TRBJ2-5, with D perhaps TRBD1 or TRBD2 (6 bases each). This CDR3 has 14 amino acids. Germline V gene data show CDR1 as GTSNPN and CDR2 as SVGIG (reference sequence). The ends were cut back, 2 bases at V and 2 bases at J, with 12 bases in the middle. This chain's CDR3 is CAWSWGAGQETQYF. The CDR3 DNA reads TGTGCCTGGAGTTGGGGGGCTGGGCAAGAGACCCAGTACTTC.

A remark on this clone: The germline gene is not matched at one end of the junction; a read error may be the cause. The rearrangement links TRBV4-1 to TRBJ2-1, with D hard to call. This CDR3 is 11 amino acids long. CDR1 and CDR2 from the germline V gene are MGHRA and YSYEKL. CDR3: CASNQVQEQFF. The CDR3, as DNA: TGCGCCAGCAACCAAGTACAGGAGCAGTTCTTC.

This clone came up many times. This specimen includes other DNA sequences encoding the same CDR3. CDR3 sequence (DNA): TGTGCCAGCAGCTCTGGACAGGGCCACAATGAGCAGTTCTTC. Amino acids: CASSSGQGHNEQFF. V gene TRBV7-3 combines with J gene TRBJ2-1, with TRBD1 matching over 8 bases. Per the germline V gene, CDR1 is SGHTA and CDR2 is FQGTGA. The CDR3 is 14 residues long. The V gene end was trimmed by 4 bases and the J gene end by 5 bases; junction bases not matched to a gene: 4.

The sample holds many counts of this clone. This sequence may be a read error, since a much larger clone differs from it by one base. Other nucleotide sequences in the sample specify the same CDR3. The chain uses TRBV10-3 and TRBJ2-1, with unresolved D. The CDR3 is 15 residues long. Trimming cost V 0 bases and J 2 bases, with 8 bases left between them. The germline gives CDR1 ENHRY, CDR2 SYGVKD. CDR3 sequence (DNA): TGTGCCATCAGTGAGTCGACGCTCGCCTACAATGAGCAGTTCTTC. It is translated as CAISESTLAYNEQFF.

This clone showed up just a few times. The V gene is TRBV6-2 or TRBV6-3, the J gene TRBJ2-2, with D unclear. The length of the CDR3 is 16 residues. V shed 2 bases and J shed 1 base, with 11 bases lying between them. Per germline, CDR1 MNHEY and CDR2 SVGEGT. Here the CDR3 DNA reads TGTGCCAGCAGTTACCAGGCCCCAGGGAACACCGGGGAGCTGTTTTTT. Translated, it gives CASSYQAPGNTGELFF.

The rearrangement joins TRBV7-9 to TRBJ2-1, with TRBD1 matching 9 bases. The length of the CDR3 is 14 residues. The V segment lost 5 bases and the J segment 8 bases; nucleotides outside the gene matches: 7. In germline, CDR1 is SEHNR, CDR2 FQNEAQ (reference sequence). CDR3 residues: CASSHRDRVDEQFF. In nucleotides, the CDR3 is TGTGCCAGCAGCCACCGGGACAGGGTGGATGAGCAGTTCTTC. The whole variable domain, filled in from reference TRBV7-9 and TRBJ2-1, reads DTGVSQNPRHKITKRGQNVTFRCDPISEHNRLYWYRQTLGQGPEFLTYFQNEAQLEKSRLLSDRFSAERPKGSFSTLEIQRTEQGDSAMYLCASSHRDRVDEQFFGPGTRLTVL.

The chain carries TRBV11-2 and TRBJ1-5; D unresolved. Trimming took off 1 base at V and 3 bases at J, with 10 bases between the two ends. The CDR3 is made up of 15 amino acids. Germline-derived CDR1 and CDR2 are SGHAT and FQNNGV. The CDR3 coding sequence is TGTGCCAGCAGCTTAGGCGGAGAGCCCAATCAGCCCCAGCATTTT. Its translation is CASSLGGEPNQPQHF.

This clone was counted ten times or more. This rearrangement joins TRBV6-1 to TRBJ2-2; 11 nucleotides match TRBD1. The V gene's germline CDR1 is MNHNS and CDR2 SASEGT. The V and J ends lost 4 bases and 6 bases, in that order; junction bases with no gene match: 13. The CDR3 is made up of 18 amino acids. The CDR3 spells CASSARTGGATVPGELFF. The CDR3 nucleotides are TGTGCCAGCAGTGCCCGGACAGGGGGCGCGACTGTCCCCGGGGAGCTGTTTTTT.

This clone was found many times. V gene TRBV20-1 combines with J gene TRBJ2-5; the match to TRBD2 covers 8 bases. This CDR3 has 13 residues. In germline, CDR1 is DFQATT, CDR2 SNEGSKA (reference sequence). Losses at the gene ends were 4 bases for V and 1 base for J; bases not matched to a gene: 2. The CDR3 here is CSATGGLQETQYF. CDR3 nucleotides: TGCAGTGCTACGGGGGGGCTCCAAGAGACCCAGTACTTC.

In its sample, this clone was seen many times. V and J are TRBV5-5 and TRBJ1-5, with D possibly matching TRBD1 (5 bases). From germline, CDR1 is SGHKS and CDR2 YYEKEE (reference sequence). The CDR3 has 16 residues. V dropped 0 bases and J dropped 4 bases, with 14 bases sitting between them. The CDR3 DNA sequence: TGTGCCAGCAGCTTGGCGGTGGGGGTGTTGAATCAGCCCCAGCATTTT. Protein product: CASSLAVGVLNQPQHF.

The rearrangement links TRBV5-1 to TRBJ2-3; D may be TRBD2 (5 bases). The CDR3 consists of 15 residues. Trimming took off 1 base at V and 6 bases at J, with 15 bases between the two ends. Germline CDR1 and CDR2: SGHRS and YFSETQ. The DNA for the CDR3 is TGCGCCAGCAGCTTGACTAGTGGGAGATTGGATACGCAGTATTTT. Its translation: CASSLTSGRLDTQYF. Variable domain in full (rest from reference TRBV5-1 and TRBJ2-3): KAGVTQTPRYLIKTRGQQVTLSCSPISGHRSVSWYQQTPGQGLQFLFEYFSETQRNKGNFPGRFSGRQFSNSRSEMNVSTLELGDSALYLCASSLTSGRLDTQYFGPGTRLTVL.